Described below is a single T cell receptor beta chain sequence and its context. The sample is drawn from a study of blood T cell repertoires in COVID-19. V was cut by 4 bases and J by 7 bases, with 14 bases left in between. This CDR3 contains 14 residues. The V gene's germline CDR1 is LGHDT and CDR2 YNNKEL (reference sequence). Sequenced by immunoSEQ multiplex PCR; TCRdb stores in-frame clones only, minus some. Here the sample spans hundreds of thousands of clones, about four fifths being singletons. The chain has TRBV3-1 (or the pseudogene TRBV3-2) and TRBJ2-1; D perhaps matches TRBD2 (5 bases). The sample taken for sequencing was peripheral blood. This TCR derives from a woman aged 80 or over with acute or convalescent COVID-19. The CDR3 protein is CASSPDLPGNEQFF. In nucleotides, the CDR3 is TGTGCCAGCAGCCCGGACTTGCCGGGAAATGAGCAGTTCTTC.